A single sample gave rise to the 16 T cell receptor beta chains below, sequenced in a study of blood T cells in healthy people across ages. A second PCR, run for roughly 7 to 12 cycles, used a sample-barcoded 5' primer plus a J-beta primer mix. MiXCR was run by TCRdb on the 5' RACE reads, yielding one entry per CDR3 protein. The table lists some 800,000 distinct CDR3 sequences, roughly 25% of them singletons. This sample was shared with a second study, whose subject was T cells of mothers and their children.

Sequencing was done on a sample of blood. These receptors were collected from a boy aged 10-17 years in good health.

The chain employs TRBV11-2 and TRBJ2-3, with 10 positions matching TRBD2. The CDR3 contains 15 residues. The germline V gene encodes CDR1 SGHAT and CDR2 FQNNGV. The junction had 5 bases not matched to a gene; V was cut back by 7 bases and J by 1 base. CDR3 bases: TGTGCCAGCACCGGACTAGCGGCTCGCACAGATACGCAGTATTTT. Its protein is CASTGLAARTDTQYF.

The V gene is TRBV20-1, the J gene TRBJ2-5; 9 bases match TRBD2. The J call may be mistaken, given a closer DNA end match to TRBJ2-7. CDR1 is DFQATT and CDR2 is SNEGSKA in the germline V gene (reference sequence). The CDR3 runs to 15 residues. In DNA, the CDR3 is TGCAGTGCTAGAGTTCTGCGGGAGGGCCCCTACGAGCAGTACTTC. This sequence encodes CSARVLREGPYEQYF.

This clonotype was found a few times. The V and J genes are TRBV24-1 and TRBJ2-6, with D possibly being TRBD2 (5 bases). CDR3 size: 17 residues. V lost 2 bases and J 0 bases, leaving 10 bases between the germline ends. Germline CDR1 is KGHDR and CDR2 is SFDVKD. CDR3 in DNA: TGTGCCACCAGTGATTCCGGACTTAGCTCTGGGGCCAACGTCCTGACTTTC. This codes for CATSDSGLSSGANVLTF.

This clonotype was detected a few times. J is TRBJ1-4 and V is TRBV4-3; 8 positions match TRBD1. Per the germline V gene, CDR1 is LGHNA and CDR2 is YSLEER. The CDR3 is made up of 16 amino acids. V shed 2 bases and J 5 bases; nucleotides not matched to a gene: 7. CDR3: CASSQLGQGKNEKLFF. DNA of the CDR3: TGCGCCAGCAGCCAACTTGGACAGGGAAAGAATGAAAAACTGTTTTTT.

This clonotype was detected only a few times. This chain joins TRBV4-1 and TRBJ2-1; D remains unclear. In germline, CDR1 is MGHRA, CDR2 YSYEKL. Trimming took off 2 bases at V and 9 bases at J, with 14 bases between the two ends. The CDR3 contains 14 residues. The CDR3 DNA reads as TGCGCCAGCAGCCAAATTGGAGCCGTCGGTGAGCAGTTCTTC. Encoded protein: CASSQIGAVGEQFF.

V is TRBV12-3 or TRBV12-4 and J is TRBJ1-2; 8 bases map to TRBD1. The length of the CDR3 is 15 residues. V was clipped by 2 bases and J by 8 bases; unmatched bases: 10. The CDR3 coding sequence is TGTGCCAGCAGTTTATTGCCAGGGGGCTTCGAAGGCTACACCTTC. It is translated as CASSLLPGGFEGYTF.

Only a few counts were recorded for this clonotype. The chain's CDR3 is CASSLLGQGNYEQYF. DNA of the CDR3: TGTGCCAGCAGCTTACTGGGACAGGGAAACTACGAGCAGTACTTC. This rearrangement joins TRBV7-9 to TRBJ2-7, with 9 bases lining up with TRBD1. The CDR3 sequence is 15 residues long. Germline assignment: CDR1 SEHNR and CDR2 FQNEAQ (reference sequence). Trimming took 2 bases from V and 3 from J; bases not matched to a gene: 5.

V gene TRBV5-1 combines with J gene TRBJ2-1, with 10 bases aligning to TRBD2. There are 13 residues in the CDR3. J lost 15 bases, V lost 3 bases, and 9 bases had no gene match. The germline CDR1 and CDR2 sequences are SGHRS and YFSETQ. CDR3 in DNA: TGCGCCAGCAGCTCGGGGAATAGCGGGGGGTTGTTCTTC. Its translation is CASSSGNSGGLFF.

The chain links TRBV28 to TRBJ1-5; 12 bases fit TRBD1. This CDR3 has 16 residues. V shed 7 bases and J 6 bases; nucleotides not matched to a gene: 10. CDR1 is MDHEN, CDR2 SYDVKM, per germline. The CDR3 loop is CASTLGDRGLGQPQHF. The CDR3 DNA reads TGTGCCAGCACCTTGGGGGACAGGGGGCTGGGTCAGCCCCAGCATTTT.

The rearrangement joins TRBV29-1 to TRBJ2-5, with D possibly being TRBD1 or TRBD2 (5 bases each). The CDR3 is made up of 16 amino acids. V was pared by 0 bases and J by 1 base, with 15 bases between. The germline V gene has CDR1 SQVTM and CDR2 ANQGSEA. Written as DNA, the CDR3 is TGCAGCGTTGAAGATTTTAGGGGAGCCTCCCAAGAGACCCAGTACTTC. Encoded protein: CSVEDFRGASQETQYF.

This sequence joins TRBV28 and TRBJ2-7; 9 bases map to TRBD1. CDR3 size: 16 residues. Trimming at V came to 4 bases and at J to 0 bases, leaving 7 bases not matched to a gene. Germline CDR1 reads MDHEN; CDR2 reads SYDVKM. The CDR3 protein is CASSWITGGPSYEQYF. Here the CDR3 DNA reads TGTGCCAGCAGTTGGATAACAGGGGGCCCCTCCTACGAGCAGTACTTC.

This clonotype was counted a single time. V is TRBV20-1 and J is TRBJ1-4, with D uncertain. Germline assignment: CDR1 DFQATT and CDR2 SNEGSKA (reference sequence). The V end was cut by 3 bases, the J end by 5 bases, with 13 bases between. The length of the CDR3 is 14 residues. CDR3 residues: CSASRAGKNEKLFF. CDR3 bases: TGCAGTGCTAGTCGGGCAGGAAAGAATGAAAAACTGTTTTTT.

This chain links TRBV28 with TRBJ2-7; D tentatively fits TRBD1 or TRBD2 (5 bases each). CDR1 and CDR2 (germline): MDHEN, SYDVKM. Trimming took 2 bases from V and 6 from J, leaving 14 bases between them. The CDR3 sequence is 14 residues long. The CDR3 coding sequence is TGTGCCAGCAGTTTAACCGCAGGGAGCGGCGAGCAGTACTTC. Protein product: CASSLTAGSGEQYF.

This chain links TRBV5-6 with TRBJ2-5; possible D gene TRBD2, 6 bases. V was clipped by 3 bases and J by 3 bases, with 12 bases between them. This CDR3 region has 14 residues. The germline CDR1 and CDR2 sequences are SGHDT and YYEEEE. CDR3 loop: CASSWPGVKETQYF. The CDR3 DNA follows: TGTGCCAGCAGCTGGCCGGGGGTTAAAGAGACCCAGTACTTC.

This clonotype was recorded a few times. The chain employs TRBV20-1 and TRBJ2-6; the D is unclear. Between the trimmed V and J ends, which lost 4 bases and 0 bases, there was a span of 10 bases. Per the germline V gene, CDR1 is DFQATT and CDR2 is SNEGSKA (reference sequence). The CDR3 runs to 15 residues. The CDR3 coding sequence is TGCAGTGCTACCCAGAGATACTCTGGGGCCAACGTCCTGACTTTC. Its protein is CSATQRYSGANVLTF.

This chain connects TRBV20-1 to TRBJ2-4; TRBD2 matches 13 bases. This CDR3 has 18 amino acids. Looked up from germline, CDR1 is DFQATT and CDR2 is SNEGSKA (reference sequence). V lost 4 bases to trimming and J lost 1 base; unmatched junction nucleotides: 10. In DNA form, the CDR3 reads TGCAGTGCTAAAGTACCGGGACTAGCGGGGTTGGCCAAAAACATTCAGTACTTC. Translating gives CSAKVPGLAGLAKNIQYF.